These 3 T cell receptor beta chains were sequenced from one sample in a study of cytomegalovirus exposure and HLA in healthy donors. This table comes from immunoSEQ multiplex PCR, and its TCRdb copy is limited to in-frame clones, with some not included. Altogether just over 65,000 clones are present, 95% to 98% being singletons, with the ten largest covering around 1.6%. The sequencing sample was made of PBMCs. The origin of the receptors is a woman aged 18-30 years in good health and CMV-seropositive.

The chain uses TRBV10-3 and TRBJ1-2; D unresolved. V lost 0 bases, J lost 5 bases, and 16 bases lay in between. The CDR3 is made up of 16 amino acids. The V gene's germline CDR1 is ENHRY and CDR2 SYGVKD. The CDR3 DNA follows: TGTGCCATCAGTGAGTCGGAACAGCCTGGCGGGTATGGCTACACCTTC. Its protein is CAISESEQPGGYGYTF.

The V and J genes are TRBV28 and TRBJ2-5; no clear D gene. V was pared by 2 bases and J by 4 bases, with 11 bases between. The CDR3 is 14 residues long. Germline lookup yields CDR1 MDHEN and CDR2 SYDVKM. The CDR3 bases are TGTGCCAGCAGTTTACAATCTTCGGGAGAGACCCAGTACTTC. Encoded protein: CASSLQSSGETQYF. Drawing the rest from reference TRBV28 and TRBJ2-5, the complete variable domain is DVKVTQSSRYLVKRTGEKVFLECVQDMDHENMFWYRQDPGLGLRLIYFSYDVKMKEKGDIPEGYSVSREKKERFSLILESASTNQTSMYLCASSLQSSGETQYFGPGTRLLVL.

The genes are TRBV13 and TRBJ2-7, with 7 bases matching TRBD2. Per germline, CDR1 PRHDT and CDR2 FYEKMQ (reference sequence). Unmatched junction bases numbered 7, after V lost 5 bases and J lost 0 bases. The CDR3 consists of 15 residues. CDR3: CASSQGGRDSYEQYF. CDR3 coding DNA: TGTGCCAGCAGCCAGGGAGGGCGAGACTCCTACGAGCAGTACTTC.